The T cell receptor beta chain described here comes from a study of blood T cell repertoires in COVID-19. TCRdb's copy holds only in-frame clones and misses some; the assay was immunoSEQ multiplex PCR. The sample has 150,000 or so clones; around 81% are singletons. The V and J ends lost 6 bases and 0 bases respectively, with 17 bases between them. The CDR3 runs to 16 residues. CDR1 and CDR2 from the germline V gene are SGHRS and YFSETQ. The source material was PBMCs or T cells enriched from blood (not recorded which). The chain links TRBV5-1 to TRBJ2-3; TRBD1 is a possible D gene (5 bases). The receptor comes from a man aged 35 to 55 who had recovered from COVID-19. In nucleotides, the CDR3 is TGCGCCAGCACTCATGGACGGGCAGGGAGCACAGATACGCAGTATTTT. Translating gives CASTHGRAGSTDTQYF.